This TCR beta chain was recovered during a study of T cell responses to AZD1222 COVID-19 vaccine (dated by TCRdb to the early 2020s). As for the study more broadly: TCR sequencing was performed for more than 230 trial participants, of whom about 200 were given two doses of AZD1222 and approximately 25 were given two doses of MenACWY control vaccine. Trial participants were enrolled by age into 18-55, 56-69 and 70-plus year subgroups, with approximately 150, 28 and 58 TCR-sequenced participants respectively. Broader findings and caveats from the paper: Spike-specific TCR breadth and depth rose significantly after two AZD1222 doses compared with day 0 and with MenACWY recipients. Because no samples from the day 14 peak response were available, repertoires could be characterized only after the peak T cell response. In the small 56-69-year group, the increase in depth fell short of significance, most likely because of low power. Reportedly, close to half of the unique spike-specific TCRs recognized epitopes lying outside the regions that are mutated in the B.1.351 and B.1.1.7 variants. Participants were mostly white British, with more females than males. The authors suggested clonal diversity may have been underestimated. Conclusions about previously exposed vaccinees were limited because only a handful of AZD1222 recipients were SARS-CoV-2 seropositive at baseline. The vaccine-associated CD4 TCRs covered the entire spike protein, and the dominant responses fell in regions 160-218 and 743-854.

Unmatched junction bases come to 2, with V trimmed by 4 bases and J by 0 bases. The CDR3 covers 15 residues, taking in both the cysteine and the phenylalanine. The read is trimmed to its CDR3 DNA, 45 bases read in frame from base 1. In the germline V gene, CDR1 corresponds to MNHEY and CDR2 to SVGAGI. Taken with the paper, the label for time point translates to: about 28 days (+/-7) after the second vaccine dose. Because spike-specific TCR depth and breadth did not differ between the two schedules, AZD1222 recipients who got a second dose at roughly 4 weeks were pooled with those who got a second dose at roughly 12 weeks. Vaccinee samples came from UK trials COV001 and COV002, including a single-blind randomized controlled phase 2/3 trial of AZD1222 (ChAdOx1 nCoV-19) in healthy adults. For TCRbeta chain sequencing, PBMC samples were collected from trial participants at day 0 and at day 28 after the second dose.

On this clone itself: It lacks a known antigen. One base away there is no much larger clone; base qualities are not given.

The CDR3 regions of human TCRbeta chains were analyzed by immunosequencing. The published analysis was carried out like this. Repertoire TCRs were checked for matches against a reference library of SARS-CoV-2-specific TCRs that had been generated using the MIRA antigen-specificity platform. Breadth was defined as the fraction of unique TCRs that were SARS-CoV-2-associated. Depth was defined as the fraction of total T cells that were SARS-CoV-2-associated. Using the MIRA data, every spike-specific TCR was mapped to the spike region that the TCR reacted to and assigned to either a CD4 or a CD8 class. Log10-transformed breadth and depth values were compared by one-way ANOVA with Sidak's multiple comparisons tests. Here the immuneACCESS table is served through TCRdb, limited to in-frame sequences with V and J called. Missing clones are a known gap in these copies; in checked studies unresolved V genes cover under half, and the rest lacks a known reason. The D gene and trimming were derived from the DNA, and the V and J assignments and clone size from that table. Recorded for this sample are about 200,000 clones; about 93% of them occurred a single time. The ten largest clones represent roughly 0.99% of the sample.

Sequenced here: peripheral blood, sampled 28 days after the second AZD1222 dose. The receptor chain draws on TRBV6-5 and TRBJ1-1, with TRBD1 identical over 10 junction bases. This clonotype originated in an adult who received the AZD1222 COVID-19 vaccine. The bases are TGTGCCAGCAGTTGGACAGGGGGTTTGAACACTGAAGCTTTCTTT. It translates to CASSWTGGLNTEAFF.